This T cell receptor beta chain was observed in a study of blood T cells in healthy people across ages. Across the whole study: Template switching caught about one barcoded beta molecule for each two T cells.

The CDR3 sequence is 15 residues long. The ends were cut back, 8 bases at V and 6 bases at J, with 20 bases in the middle. Using a J-beta primer mix together with a sample-barcoded 5' primer, a second PCR was run for roughly 6 to 12 cycles. MiXCR, run by TCRdb on the 5' RACE reads, gives a single entry per CDR3 protein. The sample lists some 710,000 distinct CDR3 sequences, around 45% occurring once. This clonotype was detected only a few times. Each donor had about 10 milliliters of peripheral blood drawn. Isolated per sample were at least 6.5 million PBMCs. The total RNA that was extracted per sample amounted to at least 5 micrograms.

This TCR was sampled from an elderly man in good health. V gene TRBV12-3 or TRBV12-4 combines with J gene TRBJ2-1; D is possibly TRBD2 (6 bases). The specimen was blood. This chain's CDR3 is CASFVAGSVLNEQFF. CDR3 bases: TGTGCCAGCTTTGTGGCGGGGTCTGTCCTCAATGAGCAGTTCTTC.